The clone carrying this T cell receptor beta chain is a singleton in its sample. Measured with immunoSEQ multiplex PCR; TCRdb has only the in-frame clones, and not every one. The table includes over 100,000 clones, 75% to 90% detected once. This sample is part of a study of T cell responses to AZD1222 COVID-19 vaccine. At the level of the study: Pooling covered second doses at about 4 or about 12 weeks.

Trimming cost V 1 base and J 0 bases, with 13 bases left between them. The germline V gene has CDR1 LNHDA and CDR2 SQIVND (reference sequence). The CDR3 sequence is 17 residues long. Sequencing used peripheral blood, obtained on day 0 of AZD1222 vaccination. The V and J genes are TRBV19 and TRBJ2-1; maybe TRBD2 (6 bases). This TCR was recovered from an adult in good health. CDR3 sequence reads: CASSIGGEAHSYNEQFF. Here the CDR3 DNA reads TGTGCCAGTAGTATAGGGGGGGAGGCACACTCCTACAATGAGCAGTTCTTC. Based on the CDR3 plus reference TRBV19 and TRBJ2-1, the full variable domain is DGGITQSPKYLFRKEGQNVTLSCEQNLNHDAMYWYRQDPGQGLRLIYYSQIVNDFQKGDIAEGYSVSREKKESFPLTVTSAQKNPTAFYLCASSIGGEAHSYNEQFFGPGTRLTVL.